The present entry profiles one T cell receptor (beta chain) with its context. What it binds is unknown. The CDR3 runs 16 residues. Per the germline V gene, CDR1 is LNHNV and CDR2 is YYDKDF (reference sequence). Trimming cost V 0 bases and J 2 bases; bases outside gene matches: 6. This specimen belongs to a study of shared clonotypes between healthy human individuals. The study's findings and limits: Memory subsets had estimated richness that was generally smaller than that of naive subsets. Naive CD4 clonotype sharing across a handful of donors was approximately 5.2%. Specimens sampled were limited to blood, with tissue repertoires likely differing.

The table came from immunoSEQ multiplex PCR; TCRdb's copy has only in-frame clones and leaves some out. The repertoire holds 600,000 or so clones, about 98% seen once, with 0.3% to 0.35% in the top ten. Naive CD8 isolation took CD45RO-negative cells positively selected for CCR7 and excluded terminally differentiated effector memory CD45RA+ cells. The sequence was collected from a man under 40 in good health. The sample was naive CD8+ T cells sorted from blood. J is TRBJ1-1 and V is TRBV15; TRBD1 agrees at 7 bases. The CDR3 sequence: CATSRDRGQINTEAFF. The DNA for the CDR3 is TGTGCCACCAGCAGAGATAGGGGACAGATCAACACTGAAGCTTTCTTT. Full variable domain (outside the CDR3, taken from reference TRBV15 and TRBJ1-1): DAMVIQNPRYQVTQFGKPVTLSCSQTLNHNVMYWYQQKSSQAPKLLFHYYDKDFNNEADTPDNFQSRRPNTSFCFLDIRSPGLGDTAMYLCATSRDRGQINTEAFFGQGTRLTVV.